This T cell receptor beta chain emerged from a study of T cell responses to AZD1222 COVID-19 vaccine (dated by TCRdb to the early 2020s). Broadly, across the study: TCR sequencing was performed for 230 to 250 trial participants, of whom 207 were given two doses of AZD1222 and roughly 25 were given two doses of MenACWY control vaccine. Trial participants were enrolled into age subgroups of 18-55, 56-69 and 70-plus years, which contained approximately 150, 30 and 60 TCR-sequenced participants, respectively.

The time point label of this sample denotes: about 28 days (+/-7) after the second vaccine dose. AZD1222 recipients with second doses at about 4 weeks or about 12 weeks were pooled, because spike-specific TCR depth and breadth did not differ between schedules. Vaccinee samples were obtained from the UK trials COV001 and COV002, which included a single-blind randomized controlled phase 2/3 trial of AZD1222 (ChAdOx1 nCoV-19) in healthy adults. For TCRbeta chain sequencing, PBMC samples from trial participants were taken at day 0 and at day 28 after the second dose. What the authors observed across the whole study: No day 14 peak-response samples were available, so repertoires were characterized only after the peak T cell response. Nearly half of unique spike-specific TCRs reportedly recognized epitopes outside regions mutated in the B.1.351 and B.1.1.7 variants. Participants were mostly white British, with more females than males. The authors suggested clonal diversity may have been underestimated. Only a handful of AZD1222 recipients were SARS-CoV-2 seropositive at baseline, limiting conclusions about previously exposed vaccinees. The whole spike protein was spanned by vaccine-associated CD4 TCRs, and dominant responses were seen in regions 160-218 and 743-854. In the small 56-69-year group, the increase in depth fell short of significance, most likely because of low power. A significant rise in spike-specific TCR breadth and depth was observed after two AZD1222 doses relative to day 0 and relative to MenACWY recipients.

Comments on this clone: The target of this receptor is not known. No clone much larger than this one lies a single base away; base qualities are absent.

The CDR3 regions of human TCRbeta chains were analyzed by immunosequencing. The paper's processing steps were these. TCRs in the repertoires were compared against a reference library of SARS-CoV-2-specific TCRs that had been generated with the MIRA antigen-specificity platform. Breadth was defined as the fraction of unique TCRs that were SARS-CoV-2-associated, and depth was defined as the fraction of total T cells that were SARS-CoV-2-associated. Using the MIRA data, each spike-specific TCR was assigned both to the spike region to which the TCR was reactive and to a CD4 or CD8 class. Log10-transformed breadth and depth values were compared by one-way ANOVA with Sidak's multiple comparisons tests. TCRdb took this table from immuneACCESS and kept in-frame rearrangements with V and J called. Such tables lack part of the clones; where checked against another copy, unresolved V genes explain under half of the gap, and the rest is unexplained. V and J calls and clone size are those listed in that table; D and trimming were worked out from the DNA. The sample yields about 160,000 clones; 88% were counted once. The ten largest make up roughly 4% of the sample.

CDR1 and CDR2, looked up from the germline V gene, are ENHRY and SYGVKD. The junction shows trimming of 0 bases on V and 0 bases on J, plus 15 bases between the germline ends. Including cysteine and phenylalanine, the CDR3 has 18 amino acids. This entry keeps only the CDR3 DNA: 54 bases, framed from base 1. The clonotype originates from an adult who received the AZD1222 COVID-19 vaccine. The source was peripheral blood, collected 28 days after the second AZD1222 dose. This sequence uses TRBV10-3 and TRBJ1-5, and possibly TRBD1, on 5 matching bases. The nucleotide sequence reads TGTGCCATCAGTGAGTCGGGGGGTGGGGACGGTAGCAATCAGCCCCAGCATTTT. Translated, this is CAISESGGGDGSNQPQHF.